The 32 T cell receptor beta chains in this list originate from one sample, sequenced in a study of blood T cell repertoires in COVID-19. Repertoires were generated with immunoSEQ multiplex PCR, while TCRdb's copy carries only in-frame clones and drops some. The sample has approximately 210,000 clones, 84% seen once. The sequencing sample was made of peripheral blood. Source of these receptors: a man between 25 and 39 years old with active or convalescent COVID-19.

V gene TRBV11-2 combines with J gene TRBJ2-3, with D maybe TRBD2 (7 bases). This CDR3 region has 15 residues. Trimming took 5 bases from V and 1 from J, leaving 13 bases between them. Germline CDR1 is SGHAT and CDR2 is FQNNGV. The CDR3 DNA reads as TGTGCCAGCAGCGACGGGGGGCGCCGCACAGATACGCAGTATTTT. Its protein is CASSDGGRRTDTQYF.

V and J are TRBV5-1 and TRBJ2-7; a possible D gene is TRBD2 (6 bases). This CDR3 comprises 13 residues. The V gene's germline CDR1 is SGHRS and CDR2 YFSETQ. The V end was cut by 4 bases, the J end by 6 bases, with 14 bases between. In nucleotides, the CDR3 is TGCGCCAGCAGCCTAGGTGGCGGGACCGAGCAGTACTTC. Translated, it gives CASSLGGGTEQYF. Variable domain in full (rest from reference TRBV5-1 and TRBJ2-7): KAGVTQTPRYLIKTRGQQVTLSCSPISGHRSVSWYQQTPGQGLQFLFEYFSETQRNKGNFPGRFSGRQFSNSRSEMNVSTLELGDSALYLCASSLGGGTEQYFGPGTRLTVT.

The count of this clone is one. This chain uses TRBV6-2 or TRBV6-3 with TRBJ2-5; 14 nucleotides line up with TRBD2. Unmatched junction bases numbered 4, after V lost 5 bases and J lost 2 bases. The CDR3 is 16 residues long. Germline V gene lookup returns CDR1 MNHEY and CDR2 SVGEGT. The CDR3 region has the DNA TGTGCCAGCAGTCGACTAGCGGGGGGGGCTCAAGAGACCCAGTACTTC. Translation gives CASSRLAGGAQETQYF.

The rearrangement joins TRBV28 to TRBJ2-1, with 7 bases identical to TRBD2. Germline V gene data show CDR1 as MDHEN and CDR2 as SYDVKM. This CDR3 has 15 residues. V trimming: 5 bases; J trimming: 4 bases; junction bases outside the gene matches: 8. CDR3 nucleotides: TGTGCCAGCAGTAAGCGGGGAGGCGGATACAATGAGCAGTTCTTC. This codes for CASSKRGGGYNEQFF.

The chain joins TRBV19 to TRBJ2-7; 9 nucleotides align to TRBD1. This CDR3 has 16 amino acids. From germline, CDR1 is LNHDA and CDR2 SQIVND (reference sequence). V gave up 6 bases and J gave up 5 bases; unmatched junction bases: 14. The CDR3: CASSPGQGVRDNEQYF. The DNA for the CDR3 is TGTGCCAGTAGCCCGGGACAGGGTGTTCGGGATAACGAGCAGTACTTC. Full variable domain (rest looked up from reference TRBV19 and TRBJ2-7): DGGITQSPKYLFRKEGQNVTLSCEQNLNHDAMYWYRQDPGQGLRLIYYSQIVNDFQKGDIAEGYSVSREKKESFPLTVTSAQKNPTAFYLCASSPGQGVRDNEQYFGPGTRLTVT.

The gene calls are TRBV7-8 and TRBJ2-1; 8 positions match TRBD2. The CDR3 contains 14 residues. Germline V CDR1 and CDR2: SGHVS, FQNEAQ. V lost 7 bases, J lost 6 bases, and 8 bases stayed unmatched. The CDR3 region is CASKRTSPSNEQFF. CDR3 sequence (DNA): TGTGCCAGCAAAAGGACTAGCCCTTCCAATGAGCAGTTCTTC.

The V call is TRBV5-6, the J call TRBJ1-4; TRBD1 matches at 7 bases. CDR1 and CDR2 (germline): SGHDT, YYEEEE. J gave up 7 bases and V 0 bases, and 6 bases lay outside the gene matches. The CDR3 runs to 15 residues. CDR3 protein: CASSLGGQWAEKLFF. CDR3 coding DNA: TGTGCCAGCAGCTTGGGGGGACAGTGGGCTGAAAAACTGTTTTTT.

In nucleotides, the CDR3 is TGTGCCAGCAGTGAAGGCGGCGCTAAAGGCTACACCTTC. Translation: CASSEGGAKGYTF. V is TRBV25-1 and J is TRBJ1-2; no firm D call. V gave up 2 bases and J gave up 8 bases, with 12 bases separating them. This CDR3 has 13 amino acids. CDR1 is MGHDK and CDR2 is SYGVNS in the germline V gene.

J is TRBJ2-1 and V is TRBV20-1; D is possibly TRBD1 (7 bases). Germline V gene lookup returns CDR1 DFQATT and CDR2 SNEGSKA (reference sequence). CDR3 length: 12 residues. V was trimmed by 3 bases and J by 10 bases, leaving 13 bases between them. For the CDR3, the DNA is TGCAGTGCTAGTGGAGGGGGCAGGGAGCAGTTCTTC. It translates to CSASGGGREQFF.

The V gene is TRBV28, the J gene TRBJ1-2; 7 bases fit TRBD1. This CDR3 is built from 15 residues. Germline CDR1 is MDHEN and CDR2 is SYDVKM. With 3 bases clipped from V and 2 bases from J, the junction kept 6 bases outside the gene matches. As DNA, the CDR3 is TGTGCCAGCAGTTTGGTAGGGGGCATGAACTATGGCTACACCTTC. Its protein is CASSLVGGMNYGYTF.

This rearrangement joins TRBV12-3 or TRBV12-4 to TRBJ1-1, with 7 bases aligning to TRBD1. The CDR3 is 12 residues long. V was clipped by 5 bases and J by 5 bases; unmatched bases: 2. CDR3 nucleotide sequence: TGTGCCAGCAGTGTGGACAGGACTGAAGCTTTCTTT. This gives the protein CASSVDRTEAFF.

J is TRBJ2-7 and V is TRBV6-2 or TRBV6-3; 7 bases are a match to TRBD1. In germline, CDR1 is MNHEY, CDR2 SVGEGT. With V trimmed by 5 bases and J by 12 bases, 7 bases remained unmatched. The CDR3 runs to 11 residues. CDR3 nucleotide sequence: TGTGCCAGCAGTCGGTCGACAGGGTGGTACTTC. Protein: CASSRSTGWYF.

The chain combines TRBV4-1 with TRBJ1-6; TRBD1 is a possible D gene (5 bases). The CDR3 spans 16 residues. Germline CDR1 MGHRA, CDR2 YSYEKL. The CDR3 nucleotides read TGCCCCACCAGCCCCCTGGGGGGCTCCTATAATTCACCCCTCCACTTT. This encodes CPTSPLGGSYNSPLHF.

The rearrangement joins TRBV3-1 (or the pseudogene TRBV3-2) to TRBJ1-2; weak D call: TRBD1 (5 bases). Germline V gene sequence: CDR1 LGHDT, CDR2 YNNKEL (reference sequence). Deletions cut 0 bases from V and 5 bases from J, with 19 bases between. The CDR3 is 17 residues long. CDR3 residues: CASSQDLKGQGRYGYTF. In DNA form, the CDR3 reads TGTGCCAGCAGCCAAGATCTTAAGGGGCAGGGCCGGTATGGCTACACCTTC.

The genes are TRBV4-2 and TRBJ2-3; TRBD2 aligns across 9 bases. V gave up 1 base and J gave up 3 bases; unmatched junction bases: 2. From germline, CDR1 is LGHNA and CDR2 YNFKEQ. The CDR3 runs to 15 residues. CDR3 sequence: CASSQGGRATDTQYF. DNA for the CDR3: TGTGCCAGCAGCCAAGGCGGGAGGGCGACAGATACGCAGTATTTT.

The chain employs TRBV4-1 and TRBJ2-7; 8 positions agree with TRBD1. CDR1 is MGHRA and CDR2 is YSYEKL in the germline V gene. The CDR3 is 15 amino acids. With V trimmed by 3 bases and J by 1 base, 5 bases remained unmatched. CDR3 bases: TGCGCCAGCAGCCAGACAGGGGCGCAGTCCTACGAGCAGTACTTC. Its protein is CASSQTGAQSYEQYF.

The V call is TRBV13, the J call TRBJ2-5; weak D call: TRBD2 (5 bases). The germline V gene encodes CDR1 PRHDT and CDR2 FYEKMQ (reference sequence). CDR3 size: 13 residues. Trimming took off 5 bases at V and 7 bases at J, with 14 bases between the two ends. CDR3 DNA: TGTGCCAGCAGCCTATTAGCGTCTCGGACCCAGTACTTC. It codes for CASSLLASRTQYF.

Remarks on this clone: Other DNA variants within this sample encode the same CDR3. V usage is TRBV5-1 and J usage is TRBJ2-1; D is ambiguous. The CDR3 contains 11 residues. Germline CDR1 and CDR2: SGHRS and YFSETQ. Trimming shortened V by 2 bases and J by 7 bases, and 4 bases separated the two germline ends. The CDR3 sequence is CASSFGNEQFF. Written as DNA, the CDR3 is TGCGCCAGCAGCTTCGGGAATGAGCAGTTCTTC.

J is TRBJ2-7 and V is TRBV30; D is possibly TRBD1 (6 bases). This CDR3 is 12 amino acids long. CDR1 is GTSNPN and CDR2 is SVGIG in the germline V gene (reference sequence). V gave up 7 bases and J gave up 3 bases, with 13 bases separating them. CDR3 residues: CALGQYNYEQYF. CDR3 bases: TGTGCCTTAGGACAGTACAACTACGAGCAGTACTTC.

V and J are TRBV6-2 or TRBV6-3 and TRBJ2-7; 10 bases match TRBD1. This CDR3 is built from 16 residues. In germline, CDR1 is MNHEY, CDR2 SVGEGT. J gave up 6 bases and V 0 bases, and 8 bases lay outside the gene matches. The CDR3 coding sequence is TGTGCCAGCAGTTACTCGAAGGACAGGGGGTTTCGCGAGCAGTACTTC. It is translated as CASSYSKDRGFREQYF.

V and J are TRBV6-1 and TRBJ2-7; 8 bases are a match to TRBD1. This CDR3 is 13 amino acids long. The V segment lost 8 bases and the J segment 6 bases; nucleotides outside the gene matches: 9. The germline V gene has CDR1 MNHNS and CDR2 SASEGT. In DNA form, the CDR3 reads TGTGCCAGCGCCCCGACAGGGGTGAGCGAGCAGTACTTC. Protein: CASAPTGVSEQYF.

The chain is built from TRBV7-6 and TRBJ2-5, with 7 bases lining up with TRBD2. Unmatched junction bases numbered 4, after V lost 1 base and J lost 2 bases. The CDR3 has 15 amino acids. CDR1 is SGHVS and CDR2 is FNYEAQ in the germline V gene. DNA of the CDR3: TGTGCCAGCAGCTTAGTGGGGACTATTCAAGAGACCCAGTACTTC. Translation gives CASSLVGTIQETQYF.

This clone came up a few times. The chain joins TRBV7-2 to TRBJ2-3; tentative D call: TRBD2 (6 bases). The CDR3 has 14 amino acids. V lost 5 bases to trimming and J lost 2 bases, with 11 bases between them. The V gene's germline CDR1 is SGHTA and CDR2 FQGNSA. The CDR3 is CASSPLADTDTQYF. In DNA, the CDR3 is TGTGCCAGCAGCCCCTTAGCGGACACAGATACGCAGTATTTT.

This chain joins TRBV7-2 and TRBJ2-1, with 7 bases fitting TRBD1. CDR3 length: 14 amino acids. Trimming at V came to 3 bases and at J to 6 bases, leaving 5 bases not matched to a gene. Germline V lookup: CDR1 SGHTA, CDR2 FQGNSA. The CDR3 coding sequence is TGTGCCAGCAGCTTCAAGAGACAGGGCAATGAGCAGTTCTTC. Its protein product is CASSFKRQGNEQFF. Complete variable domain (other parts from reference TRBV7-2 and TRBJ2-1): GAGVSQSPSNKVTEKGKDVELRCDPISGHTALYWYRQSLGQGLEFLIYFQGNSAPDKSGLPSDRFSAERTGGSVSTLTIQRTQQEDSAVYLCASSFKRQGNEQFFGPGTRLTVL.

This chain links TRBV7-9 with TRBJ1-6; perhaps TRBD1 as D (5 bases). Germline CDR1 SEHNR, CDR2 FQNEAQ (reference sequence). The V and J ends lost 1 base and 7 bases respectively, with 11 bases between them. The CDR3 totals 15 residues. This CDR3 is CASSLEQTENSPLHF. As DNA, the CDR3 is TGTGCCAGCAGCTTAGAACAGACAGAAAATTCACCCCTCCACTTT.

This chain uses TRBV5-1 with TRBJ2-5; 8 nucleotides line up with TRBD2. The germline CDR1 and CDR2 sequences are SGHRS and YFSETQ. The length of the CDR3 is 15 residues. V lost 2 bases and J lost 1; bases outside the gene matches: 4. The CDR3 is CASSLGRGGQETQYF. CDR3 in DNA: TGCGCCAGCAGCTTAGGACGGGGGGGCCAAGAGACCCAGTACTTC.

The rearrangement links TRBV11-3 to TRBJ2-1; tentative D call: TRBD1 (6 bases). Germline V lookup: CDR1 SGHNT, CDR2 YENEEA. The CDR3 has 19 amino acids. V was shortened by 4 bases and J by 3 bases, with 25 bases between the two germline ends. This chain's CDR3 is CASSSTTGWYAWNYNEQFF. For the CDR3, the DNA is TGTGCCAGCAGCTCCACGACAGGTTGGTACGCCTGGAACTACAATGAGCAGTTCTTC.

The chain is built from TRBV19 and TRBJ2-1, with D maybe TRBD1 (5 bases). Germline V gene sequence: CDR1 LNHDA, CDR2 SQIVND (reference sequence). The CDR3 contains 15 residues. V was trimmed by 5 bases and J by 7 bases, leaving 18 bases between them. The DNA for the CDR3 is TGTGCCAGTAGTGACGTGAGACAGATGTGGAATGAGCAGTTCTTC. This gives the protein CASSDVRQMWNEQFF.

This clone has at least ten counts. The genes are TRBV6-1 and TRBJ1-6; no firm D call. This CDR3 contains 13 residues. The germline gives CDR1 MNHNS, CDR2 SASEGT. V dropped 2 bases and J dropped 7 bases, with 6 bases sitting between them. The CDR3 nucleotides are TGTGCCAGCAGTGAAACAGACAATTCACCCCTCCACTTT. Its protein product is CASSETDNSPLHF.

This chain links TRBV7-8 with TRBJ1-2; D is undetermined. The CDR3 runs to 14 residues. Trimming pared 5 bases from V and 5 bases from J, leaving 15 bases between. Germline V CDR1 and CDR2: SGHVS, FQNEAQ. In nucleotides, the CDR3 is TGTGCCAGCAGCCCTATGACCGACAAGTATGGCTACACCTTC. It yields the protein CASSPMTDKYGYTF.

The chain recombines TRBV25-1 with TRBJ1-1, with D possibly TRBD1 on 6 matching bases. V gave up 3 bases and J gave up 7 bases, with 15 bases separating them. Germline V CDR1 and CDR2: MGHDK, SYGVNS. This CDR3 spans 14 amino acids. In DNA, the CDR3 is TGTGCCAGCAGTGACCCGGGGGGCCCCCGTGAAGCTTTCTTT. This sequence encodes CASSDPGGPREAFF. Drawing the rest from reference TRBV25-1 and TRBJ1-1, the complete variable domain is EADIYQTPRYLVIGTGKKITLECSQTMGHDKMYWYQQDPGMELHLIHYSYGVNSTEKGDLSSESTVSRIRTEHFPLTLESARPSHTSQYLCASSDPGGPREAFFGQGTRLTVV.

The chain combines TRBV9 with TRBJ2-2; 7 positions agree with TRBD1. In germline, CDR1 is SGDLS, CDR2 YYNGEE. This CDR3 comprises 16 residues. Unmatched junction bases numbered 7, after V lost 3 bases and J lost 2 bases. In DNA form, the CDR3 reads TGTGCCAGCAGCGAATTGACAGGGACCAACACCGGGGAGCTGTTTTTT. Translating it yields CASSELTGTNTGELFF. Full variable domain (remainder filled in from reference TRBV9 and TRBJ2-2): DSGVTQTPKHLITATGQRVTLRCSPRSGDLSVYWYQQSLDQGLQFLIQYYNGEERAKGNILERFSAQQFPDLHSELNLSSLELGDSALYFCASSELTGTNTGELFFGEGSRLTVL.